This T cell receptor beta chain was recovered during a study of shared clonotypes between healthy human individuals. This clone occurred a few times. Its antigen is unidentified. CD45RO-negative CD8 cells positively selected for CCR7 made up the naive population, which excluded terminally differentiated effector memory CD45RA+ cells. In the study's own analysis: Filtering differed for immunoSEQ, which gave only junction sequences without quality scores. Clones were sequenced by immunoSEQ multiplex PCR, and TCRdb holds only the in-frame ones, with some missing. V and J calls and clone size are given by that table; D and trimming were obtained from the DNA. The sample lists hundreds of thousands of clones; roughly 96% were seen once. Study results and caveats: Sampling covered nothing but blood. Tissue TCR repertoires likely differ from those found in blood.

The V gene's germline CDR1 is LNHDA and CDR2 SQIVND (reference sequence). The V end lost 7 bases, the J end lost 7 bases, and 14 bases lay between the germline ends. There are 13 residues in the CDR3. The sample taken for sequencing was naive CD8+ T cells sorted from blood. This TCR was recovered from a woman aged 25 to 39 in good health. The rearrangement joins TRBV19 to TRBJ2-1; possible D gene TRBD2, 6 bases. CDR3 nucleotide sequence: TGTGCCAGTACCCTGCCCGGGGGAAATGAGCAGTTCTTC. The encoded protein is CASTLPGGNEQFF.